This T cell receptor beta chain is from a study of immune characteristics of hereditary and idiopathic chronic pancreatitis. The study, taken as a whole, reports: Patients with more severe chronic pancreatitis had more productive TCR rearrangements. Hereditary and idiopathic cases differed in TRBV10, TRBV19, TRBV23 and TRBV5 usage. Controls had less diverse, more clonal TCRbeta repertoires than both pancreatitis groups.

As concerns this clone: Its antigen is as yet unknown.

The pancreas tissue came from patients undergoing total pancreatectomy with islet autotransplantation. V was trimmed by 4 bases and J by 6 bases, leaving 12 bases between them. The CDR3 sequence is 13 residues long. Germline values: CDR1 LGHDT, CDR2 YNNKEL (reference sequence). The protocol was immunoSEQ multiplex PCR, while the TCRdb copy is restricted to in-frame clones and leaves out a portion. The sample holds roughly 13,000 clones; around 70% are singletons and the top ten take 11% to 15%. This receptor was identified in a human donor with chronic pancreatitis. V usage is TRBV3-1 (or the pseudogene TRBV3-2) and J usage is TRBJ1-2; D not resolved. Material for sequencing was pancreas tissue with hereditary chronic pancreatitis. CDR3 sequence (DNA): TGTGCCAGCAGCCGACCCGGGTCGGATGGCTACACCTTC. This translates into CASSRPGSDGYTF.